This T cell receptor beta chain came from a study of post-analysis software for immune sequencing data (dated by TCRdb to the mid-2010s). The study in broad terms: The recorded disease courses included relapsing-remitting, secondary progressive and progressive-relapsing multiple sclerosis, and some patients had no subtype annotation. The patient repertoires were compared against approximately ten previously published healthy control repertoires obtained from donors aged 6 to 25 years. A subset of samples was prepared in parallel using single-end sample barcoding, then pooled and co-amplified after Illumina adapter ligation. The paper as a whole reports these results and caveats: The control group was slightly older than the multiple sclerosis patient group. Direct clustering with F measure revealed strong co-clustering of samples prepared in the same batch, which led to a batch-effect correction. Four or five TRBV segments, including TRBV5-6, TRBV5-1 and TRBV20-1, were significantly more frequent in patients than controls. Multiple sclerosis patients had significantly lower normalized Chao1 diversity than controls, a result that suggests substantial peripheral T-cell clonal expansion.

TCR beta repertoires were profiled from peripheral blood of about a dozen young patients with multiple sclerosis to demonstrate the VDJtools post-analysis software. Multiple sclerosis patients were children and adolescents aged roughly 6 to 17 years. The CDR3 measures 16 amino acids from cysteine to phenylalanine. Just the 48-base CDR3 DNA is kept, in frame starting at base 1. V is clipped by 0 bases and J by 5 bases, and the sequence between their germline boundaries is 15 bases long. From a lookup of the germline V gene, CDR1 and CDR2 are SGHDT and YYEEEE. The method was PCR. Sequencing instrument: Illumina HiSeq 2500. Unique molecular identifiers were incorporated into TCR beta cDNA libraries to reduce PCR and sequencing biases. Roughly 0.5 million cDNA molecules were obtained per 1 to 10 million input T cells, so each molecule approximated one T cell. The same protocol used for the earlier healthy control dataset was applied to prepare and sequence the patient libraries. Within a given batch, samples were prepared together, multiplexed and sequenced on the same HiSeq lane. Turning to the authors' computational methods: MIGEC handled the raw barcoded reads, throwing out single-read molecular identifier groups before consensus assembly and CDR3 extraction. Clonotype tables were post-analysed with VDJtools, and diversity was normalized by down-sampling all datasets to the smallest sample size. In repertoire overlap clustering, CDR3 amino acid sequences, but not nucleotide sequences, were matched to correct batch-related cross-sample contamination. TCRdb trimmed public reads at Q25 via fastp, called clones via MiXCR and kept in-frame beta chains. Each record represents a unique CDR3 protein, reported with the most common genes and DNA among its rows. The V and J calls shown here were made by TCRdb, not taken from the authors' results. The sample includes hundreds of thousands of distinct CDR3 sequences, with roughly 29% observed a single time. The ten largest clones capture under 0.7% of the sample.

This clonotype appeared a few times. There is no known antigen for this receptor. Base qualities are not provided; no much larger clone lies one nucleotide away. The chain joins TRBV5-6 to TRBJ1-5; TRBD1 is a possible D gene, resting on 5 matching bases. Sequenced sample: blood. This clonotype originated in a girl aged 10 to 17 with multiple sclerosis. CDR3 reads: CASSLAGAGTDQPQHF. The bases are TGTGCCAGCAGCTTGGCCGGGGCAGGGACTGATCAGCCCCAGCATTTT.